These T cell receptor beta chains were read from a single sample in a study of blood T cell repertoires in COVID-19. Profiling relied on immunoSEQ multiplex PCR, and the TCRdb table lists in-frame clones only, not all of them. The sample has around 100,000 clones; 86% are singletons. Sequencing was done on a sample of peripheral blood. These receptors came from a man aged 35-49 years with acute or convalescent COVID-19. Each CDR3 is given with its conserved first and last residue. The order of the fields is J gene, clone size, V gene, D gene, CDR3 protein, CDR3 DNA. The D gene is left open where the match is weak. Only some rows state a clone size, as once, few, many or a class for expanded clones.

>TRBJ2-1|.|TRBV9|TRBD2
CASSPQTSGNEQFF
TGTGCCAGCAGCCCTCAGACTAGCGGTAATGAGCAGTTCTTC
>TRBJ1-4|.|TRBV19|TRBD1
CASSRDRDNEKLFF
TGTGCCAGTAGTAGGGACAGGGATAATGAAAAACTGTTTTTT
>TRBJ1-2|.|TRBV5-1|.
CASSPAGRYGYTF
TGCGCCAGCAGCCCCGCGGGTCGGTATGGCTACACCTTC
>TRBJ1-2|.|TRBV5-5|.
CASSFRGGNSNYGYTF
TGTGCCAGCAGCTTTAGGGGAGGGAATAGTAACTATGGCTACACCTTC
>TRBJ2-1|.|TRBV7-7|TRBD2
CASSYQAGVLHEQFF
TGTGCCAGCAGCTATCAAGCGGGAGTTTTGCATGAGCAGTTCTTC
>TRBJ1-1|.|TRBV4-1|.
CASSQVSRVTEAFF
TGCGCCAGCAGCCAAGTGTCACGGGTCACTGAAGCTTTCTTT
>TRBJ2-7|.|TRBV29-1|.
CSVEGRKSGSYEQYF
TGCAGCGTTGAAGGAAGGAAATCAGGCTCCTACGAGCAGTACTTC
>TRBJ1-2|once|TRBV30|.
CAWSVSGDGGYTF
TGTGCCTGGAGTGTATCAGGGGATGGCGGCTACACCTTC
>TRBJ2-7|.|TRBV4-2|TRBD1
CASSQAGTGYGDEQYF
TGTGCCAGCAGCCAGGCCGGGACAGGGTATGGTGACGAGCAGTACTTC
>TRBJ2-6|.|TRBV3-1/TRBV3-2|TRBD1
CASSPQGARANVLTF
TGTGCCAGCAGCCCGCAGGGGGCTAGGGCCAACGTCCTGACTTTC
>TRBJ2-5|.|TRBV7-9|TRBD2
CASSELAGGKKTQYF
TGTGCCAGCAGCGAACTAGCGGGGGGTAAAAAGACCCAGTACTTC
>TRBJ1-1|.|TRBV13|.
CASSQGSNTEAFF
TGTGCCAGCAGCCAGGGATCGAACACTGAAGCTTTCTTT
>TRBJ1-2|once|TRBV10-2|TRBD1
CASSAGQGVTKGYTF
TGCGCCAGCAGTGCAGGACAGGGGGTTACAAAGGGCTACACCTTC
>TRBJ1-1|.|TRBV4-1|TRBD1
CASSQGGTGIFVFF
TGCGCCAGCAGCCAAGGCGGGACAGGGATTTTCGTTTTCTTT
>TRBJ1-1|.|TRBV12-3/TRBV12-4|.
CASSEVNTEAFF
TGTGCCAGCAGCGAGGTAAACACTGAAGCTTTCTTT
>TRBJ1-2|.|TRBV11-2|.
CASSLDRRQTVEPFNYGYTF
TGTGCCAGCAGCTTAGATAGGCGGCAGACAGTTGAGCCCTTTAACTATGGCTACACCTTC
>TRBJ2-2|.|TRBV13|.
CASSLRGSGRVVGTGELFF
TGTGCCAGCAGCCTCCGGGGTAGCGGACGGGTGGTGGGCACCGGGGAGCTGTTTTTT
>TRBJ2-3|.|TRBV7-2|TRBD2
CASIEVRGDGTDTQYF
TGTGCCAGCATCGAAGTCCGGGGGGACGGCACAGATACGCAGTATTTT
>TRBJ1-4|.|TRBV7-9|TRBD1
CASSLAGDRVVKLFF
TGTGCCAGCAGCTTAGCTGGGGACAGGGTTGTAAAACTGTTTTTT
>TRBJ1-1|.|TRBV12-3/TRBV12-4|.
CASSLRDTEAFF
TGTGCCAGCAGTTTACGAGACACTGAAGCTTTCTTT
>TRBJ2-1|.|TRBV7-2|TRBD2
CASSLVRGGTHEQFF
TGTGCCAGCAGCTTAGTGCGGGGGGGCACGCATGAGCAGTTCTTC
>TRBJ1-2|.|TRBV30|TRBD1
CAWSGQGNYGYTF
TGTGCCTGGAGCGGACAGGGAAACTATGGCTACACCTTC
>TRBJ1-5|.|TRBV5-5|.
CASSPGGASNQPQHF
TGTGCCAGCAGCCCGGGCGGGGCAAGCAATCAGCCCCAGCATTTT
>TRBJ1-6|.|TRBV6-5|.
CASSGVSYNSPLHF
TGTGCCAGCAGCGGGGTCTCCTATAATTCACCCCTCCACTTT
>TRBJ2-7|.|TRBV4-1|TRBD2
CASSQGGGGRGEQYF
TGCGCCAGCAGCCAAGGAGGCGGCGGGAGGGGCGAGCAGTACTTC
>TRBJ2-5|.|TRBV2|.
CARGQPGGETQYF
TGTGCCAGAGGACAGCCTGGTGGAGAGACCCAGTACTTC
>TRBJ1-6|.|TRBV25-1|.
CASSDRTDYNSPLHF
TGTGCCAGCAGTGATCGGACAGACTATAATTCACCCCTCCACTTT
>TRBJ1-1|.|TRBV9|.
CASSVDSSRTEAFF
TGTGCCAGCAGCGTAGATAGTAGTCGGACAGAAGCTTTCTTT
>TRBJ1-2|.|TRBV7-8|.
CASSLVSGSQIVNYGYTF
TGTGCCAGCAGCTTAGTTAGCGGCAGCCAAATAGTTAACTATGGCTACACCTTC
>TRBJ2-7|.|TRBV11-2|.
CASRGEQYF
TGTGCCAGCCGCGGGGAGCAGTACTTC
>TRBJ2-1|.|TRBV27|.
CASSLSPGNSYNEQFF
TGTGCCAGCAGTTTATCGCCAGGTAACAGTTACAATGAGCAGTTCTTC
>TRBJ2-1|.|TRBV19|TRBD1
CASSAGTGFNEQFF
TGTGCCAGTAGTGCCGGGACAGGGTTCAATGAGCAGTTCTTC
>TRBJ2-3|.|TRBV7-2|.
CASSLIASTDTQYF
TGTGCCAGCAGCTTAATAGCGTCCACAGATACGCAGTATTTT
>TRBJ2-3|.|TRBV19|TRBD2
CASSTGLAGSTDTQYF
TGTGCCAGTAGTACCGGACTAGCGGGAAGCACAGATACGCAGTATTTT
>TRBJ2-7|.|TRBV3-1/TRBV3-2|TRBD1
CASSQGTGKEQYF
TGTGCCAGCAGCCAGGGGACAGGGAAGGAGCAGTACTTC
>TRBJ2-7|.|TRBV5-6|.
CASSLVAVRSYEQYF
TGTGCCAGCAGCTTGGTGGCAGTCCGCTCCTACGAGCAGTACTTC
>TRBJ2-1|few|TRBV5-6|TRBD2
CASSLVTSGRNEQFF
TGTGCCAGCAGCTTGGTGACTAGCGGGAGGAATGAGCAGTTCTTC
>TRBJ1-1|.|TRBV3-1/TRBV3-2|.
CASSQAAGDTEAFF
TGTGCCAGCAGCCAAGCCGCAGGGGACACTGAAGCTTTCTTT
>TRBJ2-7|.|TRBV25-1|.
CASSGRVTYEQYF
TGTGCCAGCAGTGGACGGGTAACCTACGAGCAGTACTTC
>TRBJ1-2|.|TRBV12-3/TRBV12-4|.
CASSLGTRGGYTF
TGTGCCAGCAGTCTAGGGACAAGGGGTGGCTACACCTTC
>TRBJ2-7|.|TRBV30|TRBD1
CACPGQGVNEQYF
TGTGCCTGTCCGGGACAGGGGGTCAACGAGCAGTACTTC
>TRBJ1-6|.|TRBV6-1|.
CASSDLDNSPLHF
TGTGCCAGCAGTGATTTAGATAATTCACCCCTCCACTTT
>TRBJ1-1|.|TRBV15|.
CATSSRRGAAEAFF
TGTGCCACCAGCTCCCGGCGGGGGGCTGCTGAAGCTTTCTTT
>TRBJ1-4|.|TRBV11-2|.
CASSLGGPRVREKLFF
TGTGCCAGCAGCTTAGGCGGACCGCGGGTTCGAGAAAAACTGTTTTTT
>TRBJ2-7|.|TRBV7-9|TRBD2
CASSQGTSRDEQYF
TGTGCCAGCAGCCAAGGGACTAGCCGAGACGAGCAGTACTTC
>TRBJ1-6|.|TRBV28|.
CASSLLQGENSPLHF
TGTGCCAGCAGTTTATTACAGGGTGAAAATTCACCCCTCCACTTT
>TRBJ2-7|.|TRBV19|.
CASSKDREGEQYF
TGTGCCAGTAGTAAAGACAGGGAGGGCGAGCAGTACTTC
>TRBJ2-7|.|TRBV4-2|TRBD2
CASSQGLAGGINSYEQYF
TGTGCCAGCAGCCAAGGACTAGCGGGAGGAATTAATTCCTACGAGCAGTACTTC